This T cell receptor beta chain was recovered during a study of CD8+CD57+ T cells in acquired aplastic anemia. Template material for TCR beta VDJ and CDR3 profiling consisted of genomic DNA. TCRdb redid the calling of the reads with MiXCR, one entry per CDR3 protein. The sample holds roughly 250,000 distinct CDR3 sequences; around 82% are singletons and the top ten take approximately 42%. CDR1 is SGHTA, CDR2 FQGNSA, per germline. The CDR3 has 16 amino acids. V shed 3 bases and J shed 5 bases, with 19 bases lying between them. Sequencing was done on patients that had shown CD8+CD57+ cell expansion by flow cytometry. Severe acquired aplastic anemia was the diagnosis recorded for all patients.

The TCR comes from a human donor with aplastic anemia. Sequences were obtained from sorted CD4+, CD8+, or CD8+CD57+ T cells (not recorded which) from PBMCs. The chain couples TRBV7-2 to TRBJ1-2, with a tentative D call TRBD1 (5 bases). CDR3 sequence reads: CASSLERDRHVYGYTF. The CDR3 nucleotides read TGTGCCAGCAGCTTGGAGAGGGACCGGCATGTATATGGCTACACCTTC. The complete variable domain, with remaining parts taken from reference TRBV7-2 and TRBJ1-2, reads GAGVSQSPSNKVTEKGKDVELRCDPISGHTALYWYRQSLGQGLEFLIYFQGNSAPDKSGLPSDRFSAERTGGSVSTLTIQRTQQEDSAVYLCASSLERDRHVYGYTFGSGTRLTVV.